This T cell receptor beta chain was documented in a study of shared clonotypes between healthy human individuals. Study-wide findings and caveats: A reduction in generation probabilities was seen for non-shared clonotypes relative to those shared by all four donors.

CDR3 length: 11 amino acids. CDR1 LNHDA and CDR2 SQIVND come from the germline V gene (reference sequence). The V and J ends lost 10 bases and 7 bases, in that order; junction bases with no gene match: 5. Naive CD8 cells lacked CD45RO and underwent positive selection for CCR7, leaving out terminally differentiated effector memory CD45RA+ cells. Concerning this clone itself: Its target is unknown.

Clones were sequenced by immunoSEQ multiplex PCR, and TCRdb holds only the in-frame ones, with some missing. The data contain roughly 2,000,000 clones, over 85% of them singletons. The sequence derives from a man between 18 and 35 years old in good health. Some clones in this sample may be carry-over from other donors' samples. Material: naive CD8+ T cells from PBMCs. V and J are TRBV19 and TRBJ1-2; 8 bases align to TRBD1. CDR3 coding DNA: TGTGCCACCGCGACAGGGGCTGGCTACACCTTC. Translated: CATATGAGYTF.